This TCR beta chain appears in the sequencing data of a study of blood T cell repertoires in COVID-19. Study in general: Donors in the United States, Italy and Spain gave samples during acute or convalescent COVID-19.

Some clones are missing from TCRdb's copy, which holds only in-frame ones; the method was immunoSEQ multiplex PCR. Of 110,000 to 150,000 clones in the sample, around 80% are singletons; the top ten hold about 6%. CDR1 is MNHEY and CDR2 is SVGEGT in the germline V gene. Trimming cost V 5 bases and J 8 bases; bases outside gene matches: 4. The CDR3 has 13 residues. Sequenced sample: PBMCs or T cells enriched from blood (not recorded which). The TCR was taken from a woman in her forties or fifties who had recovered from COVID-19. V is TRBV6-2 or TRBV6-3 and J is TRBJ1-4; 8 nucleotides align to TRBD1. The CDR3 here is CASSETGAEKLFF. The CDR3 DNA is TGTGCCAGCAGTGAGACAGGGGCCGAAAAACTGTTTTTT.